Each of the 5 T cell receptor beta chains below was sequenced from the same sample in a study of CD8 T cells in Susac syndrome. With random hexamers, reverse transcription was performed on about 0.5 to 1 ug of RNA. TCRdb re-called the immunoSEQ multiplex PCR reads through MiXCR, storing one row per CDR3 protein. Altogether some 450,000 distinct CDR3 sequences are present, around 83% being singletons, with the ten largest covering 0.09% to 0.15%. Sequencing was performed on CD8+ T cells from PBMCs. The receptors come from a human donor with multiple sclerosis.

V and J are TRBV10-2 and TRBJ2-7, with 8 bases matching TRBD1. The CDR3 runs to 14 residues. Germline CDR1 and CDR2: WSHSY and SAAADI. V trimming: 2 bases; J trimming: 6 bases; junction bases outside the gene matches: 6. Here the CDR3 reads CASSEARTGSEQYF. CDR3 coding DNA: TGCGCCAGCAGTGAGGCTCGGACAGGGTCCGAGCAGTACTTC.

V gene TRBV19 combines with J gene TRBJ2-4, with unresolved D. From germline, CDR1 is LNHDA and CDR2 SQIVND (reference sequence). The V end was cut by 6 bases, the J end by 3 bases, with 18 bases between. This CDR3 region has 16 residues. The CDR3 DNA reads TGTGCCAGTAGCATTGAGACCACGTTGGGCAAAAACATTCAGTACTTC. Protein: CASSIETTLGKNIQYF. The full variable domain, rest sourced from reference TRBV19 and TRBJ2-4, is DGGITQSPKYLFRKEGQNVTLSCEQNLNHDAMYWYRQDPGQGLRLIYYSQIVNDFQKGDIAEGYSVSREKKESFPLTVTSAQKNPTAFYLCASSIETTLGKNIQYFGAGTRLSVL.

The rearrangement links TRBV5-4 to TRBJ1-1; 7 nucleotides agree with TRBD1. Germline CDR1 is SGHNT and CDR2 is YYREEE (reference sequence). V lost 4 bases and J lost 6; bases outside the gene matches: 9. The CDR3 spans 14 residues. CDR3 protein: CASSLYRGSAEAFF. The CDR3 bases are TGTGCCAGCAGCCTGTACAGGGGTTCAGCTGAAGCTTTCTTT.

This clonotype was observed once. V gene TRBV4-1 combines with J gene TRBJ2-5, with a weak D call TRBD2 (5 bases). The CDR3 consists of 16 residues. Trimming left V 4 bases short and J 2 bases short, with 17 bases between. Germline V gene sequence: CDR1 MGHRA, CDR2 YSYEKL. In DNA form, the CDR3 reads TGCGCCAGCAGCCTGAATTTAAGGACTTTTCAAGAGACCCAGTACTTC. It yields the protein CASSLNLRTFQETQYF.

The genes are TRBV14 and TRBJ2-1; D unclear. Per germline, CDR1 SGHDN and CDR2 FVKESK. CDR3 size: 16 residues. Trimming left V 0 bases short and J 5 bases short, with 14 bases between. CDR3 loop: CASSQDLVQPNNEQFF. The CDR3 DNA follows: TGTGCCAGCAGCCAAGATCTAGTCCAACCAAACAATGAGCAGTTCTTC.